The T cell receptor beta chain described here comes from a study of human T cells and chemical hapten exposure. Documented time point: patch test 3, about 24 weeks after DPC sensitization. Regarding treatment: therapeutic diphenylcyclopropenone sensitization with weekly scalp DPC. The library put unique molecular identifiers onto individual cDNA molecules. Via MiXCR, TCRdb re-called the RACE reads, giving one row per CDR3 protein. Seen here are some 180,000 distinct CDR3 sequences, 24% observed once, and the top ten hold 2% to 2.5%. Trimming at V came to 3 bases and at J to 3 bases, leaving 6 bases not matched to a gene. CDR3 length: 15 residues. Germline-derived CDR1 and CDR2 are SGHTA and FQGNSA. In the case of this clonotype: What it recognizes is unknown.

Study observations and caveats: In comparison with controls, expanded TCRs gave rise to a significantly larger number of large CDR3 similarity clusters. No change in TCRs above 1 in 1000 frequency was produced by DPC sensitization. PT1 expanded TCR counts and patch test score correlated positively.

Source: whole blood, taken in connection with sensitization to the hapten diphenylcyclopropenone (DPC). The V gene is TRBV7-2, the J gene TRBJ1-2; TRBD1 aligns across 8 bases. The receptor comes from a woman aged 35 to 49 with alopecia areata. Some clones in this sample may be carry-over from other donors' samples. The chain's CDR3 is CASSFGRQGHYGYTF. CDR3 nucleotides: TGTGCCAGCAGCTTTGGGAGACAGGGGCACTATGGCTACACCTTC.